Described below is a single T cell receptor beta chain sequence and its context. These data come from a study of control samples from healthy donors and cancer patients. Germline assignment: CDR1 MDHEN and CDR2 SYDVKM. Trimming removed 7 bases at V and 8 bases at J, with 32 bases between. The CDR3 consists of 19 residues. The table came from immunoSEQ multiplex PCR; TCRdb's copy has only in-frame clones and leaves some out. The repertoire consists of under 150,000 clones, with around nine tenths occurring once and the leading ten covering 2% to 2.5%. Source material: blood. This receptor was obtained from a woman in her 70s in good health. V usage is TRBV28 and J usage is TRBJ2-2; D possibly corresponds to TRBD1 (5 bases). The CDR3 DNA reads as TGTGCCAGCACCCCAAGGGGCAGGGCAACCGCGCTGGGTTTGGGGGAGCTGTTTTTT. Translated: CASTPRGRATALGLGELFF. Filled out from reference TRBV28 and TRBJ2-2, the complete variable domain reads DVKVTQSSRYLVKRTGEKVFLECVQDMDHENMFWYRQDPGLGLRLIYFSYDVKMKEKGDIPEGYSVSREKKERFSLILESASTNQTSMYLCASTPRGRATALGLGELFFGEGSRLTVL.